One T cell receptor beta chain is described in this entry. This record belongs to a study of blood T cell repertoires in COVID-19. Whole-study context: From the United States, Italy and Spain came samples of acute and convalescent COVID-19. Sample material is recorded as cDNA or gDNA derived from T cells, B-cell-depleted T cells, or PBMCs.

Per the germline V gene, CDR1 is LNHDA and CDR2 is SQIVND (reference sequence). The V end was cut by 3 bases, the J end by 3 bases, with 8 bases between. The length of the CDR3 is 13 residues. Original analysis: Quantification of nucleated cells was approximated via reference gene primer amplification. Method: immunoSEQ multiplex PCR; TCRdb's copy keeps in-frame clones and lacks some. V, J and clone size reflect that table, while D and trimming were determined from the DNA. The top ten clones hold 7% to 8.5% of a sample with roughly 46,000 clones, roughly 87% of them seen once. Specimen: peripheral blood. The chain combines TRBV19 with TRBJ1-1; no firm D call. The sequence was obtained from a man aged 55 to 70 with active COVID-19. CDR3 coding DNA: TGTGCCAGTAGTATGGCGCGGGACACTGAAGCTTTCTTT. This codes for CASSMARDTEAFF.